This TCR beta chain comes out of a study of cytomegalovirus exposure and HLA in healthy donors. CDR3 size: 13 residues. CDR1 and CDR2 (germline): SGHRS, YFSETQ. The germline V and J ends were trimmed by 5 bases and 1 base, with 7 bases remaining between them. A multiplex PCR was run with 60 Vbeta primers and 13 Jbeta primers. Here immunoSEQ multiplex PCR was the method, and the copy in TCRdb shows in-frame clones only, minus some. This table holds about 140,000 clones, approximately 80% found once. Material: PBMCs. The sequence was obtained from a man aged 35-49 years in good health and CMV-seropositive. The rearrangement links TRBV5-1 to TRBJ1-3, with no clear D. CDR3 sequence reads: CASSAQSGNTIYF. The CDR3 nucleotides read TGCGCCAGCAGTGCCCAGTCTGGAAACACCATATATTTT.